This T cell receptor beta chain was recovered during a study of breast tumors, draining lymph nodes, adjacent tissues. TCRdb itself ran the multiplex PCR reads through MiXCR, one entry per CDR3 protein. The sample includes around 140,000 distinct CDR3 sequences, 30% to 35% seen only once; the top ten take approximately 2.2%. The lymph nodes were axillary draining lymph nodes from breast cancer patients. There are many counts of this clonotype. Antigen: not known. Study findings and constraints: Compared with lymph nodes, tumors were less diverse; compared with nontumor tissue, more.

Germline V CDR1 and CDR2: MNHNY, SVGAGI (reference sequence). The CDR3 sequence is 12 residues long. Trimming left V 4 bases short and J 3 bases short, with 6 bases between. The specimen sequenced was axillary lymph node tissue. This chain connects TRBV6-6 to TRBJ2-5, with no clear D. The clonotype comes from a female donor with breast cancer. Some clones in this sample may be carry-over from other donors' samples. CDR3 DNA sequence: TGTGCCAGCAGTTTTACGGAAGAGACCCAGTACTTC. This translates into CASSFTEETQYF.